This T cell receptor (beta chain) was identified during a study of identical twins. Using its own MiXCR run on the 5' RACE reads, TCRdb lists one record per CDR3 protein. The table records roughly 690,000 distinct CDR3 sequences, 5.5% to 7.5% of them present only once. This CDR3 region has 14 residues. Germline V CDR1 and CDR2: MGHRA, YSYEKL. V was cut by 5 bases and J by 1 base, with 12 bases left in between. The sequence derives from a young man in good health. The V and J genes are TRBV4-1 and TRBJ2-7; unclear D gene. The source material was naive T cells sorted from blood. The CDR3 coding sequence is TGCGCCAGCAGCGGCAGACATCCTTCCTACGAGCAGTACTTC. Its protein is CASSGRHPSYEQYF.